This T cell receptor (beta chain) is from a study of radiation and T cells in renal cell carcinoma. Germline lookup yields CDR1 SNHLY and CDR2 FYNNEI. The V and J ends lost 4 bases and 2 bases respectively, with 9 bases between them. The CDR3 covers 14 residues. Sample time point: blood 2 weeks post-SBRT. Treatment in this sample: 15 Gy SBRT to primary tumor, nephrectomy 4 weeks later. The patient's renal cell carcinoma had clear cell pathology. Turning to this clone: The antigen is not known. The same CDR3 can be traced to other DNA sequences in this sample.

Assay used: immunoSEQ multiplex PCR; TCRdb lists only in-frame clones, some missing. The sample lists some 80,000 clones, 80% to 90% occurring once. Study-wide results and caveats: Pretreatment tumor biopsies were lacking, so baseline clonotypes are unknown. In blood, top tumor clones expanded by 2 weeks, shrinking by 4.

The specimen comprised blood, sampled from a patient whose treatment included radiotherapy and nephrectomy. V gene TRBV2 combines with J gene TRBJ1-5; no clear D. The clonotype was recovered from a woman in her forties or fifties with renal cell carcinoma. The CDR3 sequence is CASSVERGNQPQHF. The DNA of the CDR3 is TGTGCCAGCAGTGTTGAAAGGGGCAATCAGCCCCAGCATTTT.